This paragraph reports one T cell receptor beta chain. The antigen this receptor binds is unknown. No base quality information exists; no much larger clone differs at one position. The trial excluded patients who had a history of autoimmune disease or who were on systemic immunosuppression. Peripheral blood for TCR sequencing was drawn from every dose cohort at baseline, at cycle 4 day 1 and at cycle 7 day 1. The samples were drawn from a first-in-human, open-label, multicenter phase I dose-escalation trial of ivuxolimab. Adults with locally advanced or metastatic head and neck squamous cell, hepatocellular, melanoma or renal cell carcinoma were enrolled in the trial. Before TCR sequencing, CD4+ T cells and CD8+ T cells from peripheral blood were sorted into separate populations. The germline V gene sets CDR1 to SGHAT and CDR2 to FQNNGV. Including cysteine and phenylalanine, the CDR3 has 12 amino acids. The read is trimmed to its CDR3 DNA, 36 bases read in frame from base 1. The V and J ends are trimmed by 4 bases and 4 bases, leaving 7 bases between them.

The sample comes from a study of OX40 agonist ivuxolimab in advanced cancers. For the study in its entirety: Ivuxolimab, which targeted the costimulatory receptor OX40 (CD134), was an agonistic, fully human IgG2 monoclonal antibody. Prior anti-PD-1, anti-PD-L1 or anti-CTLA-4 therapy was permitted, and about two fifths of dose-escalation patients had received checkpoint inhibitors. Peripheral TCRbeta sequencing aimed to test whether ivuxolimab altered TCR sequence diversity and caused clonal T-cell expansion. The paper covers the monotherapy dose-escalation part of the phase I ivuxolimab trial, which included N of about 51 patients. Partial responses occurred in three dose-escalation patients: two with cutaneous melanoma and one with hepatocellular carcinoma. The dose-escalation cohort was around 84% male with a mean age of roughly 60 years, ranging from about 23 to 85. Intravenous ivuxolimab was administered to patients every 2 weeks at six dose levels: 0.01, 0.1, 0.3, 1.5, 3 and 10 mg/kg. Of the roughly 53 patients in dose escalation, some 20 had hepatocellular carcinoma, around 15 had melanoma, 9 had renal cell carcinoma and 9 had head and neck cancer. General findings and caveats noted by the study authors: Clonal expansion of both CD4+ and CD8+ blood T cells was observed from baseline to week 6 at doses 0.1 to 3.0 mg/kg. Low levels of normalized T-cell clonal expansion were also seen in some patients who did not respond. The antigen specificity of the clonally expanded peripheral T cells was not determined. In the 0.1-3.0 mg/kg groups, partial responders had among the lowest normalized peripheral clonal expansion, particularly in CD8+ T cells. After ivuxolimab, CD8+ T cells had more expanded clones than CD4+ T cells on average.

Genomic DNA was isolated from the sorted cells so that the TCRbeta CDR3 region could be sequenced. The immunoSEQ Assay was used to sequence the TCRbeta CDR3 regions. TCRdb carries this immuneACCESS record with in-frame sequences only. Its versions omit some clonotypes, under half of them owing to an unresolved V gene in the studies checked, with the rest unexplained. The table for this sample lists roughly 44,000 clones; 75% to 90% of them were counted only once. Nearly 7% of the sample belongs to the ten largest clones. The sequence joins TRBV11-2 to TRBJ1-2; the D gene is unclear. The material sequenced was CD4+ or CD8+ T cells sorted from blood, taken in a trial of the OX40 agonist ivuxolimab. The receptor was derived from an adult with an advanced solid tumor such as melanoma, head and neck, liver or kidney cancer. CDR3 protein: CASSSEFYGYTF. The bases are TGTGCCAGCAGCTCCGAGTTCTATGGCTACACCTTC.